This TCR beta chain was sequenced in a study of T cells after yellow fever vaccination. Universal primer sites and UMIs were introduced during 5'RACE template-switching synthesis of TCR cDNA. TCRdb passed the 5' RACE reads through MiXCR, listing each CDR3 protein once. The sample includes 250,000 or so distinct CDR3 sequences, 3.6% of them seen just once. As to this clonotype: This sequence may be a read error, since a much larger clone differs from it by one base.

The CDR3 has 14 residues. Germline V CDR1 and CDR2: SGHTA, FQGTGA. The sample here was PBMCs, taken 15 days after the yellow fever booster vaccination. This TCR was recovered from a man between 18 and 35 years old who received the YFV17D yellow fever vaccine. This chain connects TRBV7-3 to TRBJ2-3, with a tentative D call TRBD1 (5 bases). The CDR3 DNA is TGTGCCGGCAGCTTCGGCCAGGGTGGAGATACGCAGTATTTT. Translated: CAGSFGQGGDTQYF.